These T cell receptor beta chains were read from a single sample in a study of CD8 T cells in Susac syndrome. Via MiXCR, TCRdb re-called the immunoSEQ multiplex PCR reads, giving one row per CDR3 protein. The sample has approximately 130,000 distinct CDR3 sequences, about 90% seen once; the top ten hold approximately 0.24%. The sample was CD8+ T cells from PBMCs. Every receptor here comes from a human donor with multiple sclerosis. Each CDR3 is given with its conserved first and last residue. Fields, in order: clone size, V gene, D gene, J gene, CDR3 protein, CDR3 DNA. The D gene is left open where the match is weak. Expanded clones are given a class, and other clones once, few, many or no size at all.

>-|TRBV4-3|TRBD2|TRBJ2-1
CASSPFRRERNNEQFF
TGCGCCAGCAGCCCTTTCCGGCGGGAGAGAAACAATGAGCAGTTCTTC
>-|TRBV11-2|-|TRBJ2-3
CASSYLRDFPLSTDTQYF
TGTGCCAGCAGTTACCTCCGGGACTTTCCTCTTAGCACAGATACGCAGTATTTT
>-|TRBV7-9|-|TRBJ2-4
CASEELAKNIQYF
TGTGCCAGCGAGGAGTTAGCCAAAAACATTCAGTACTTC
>-|TRBV7-9|-|TRBJ2-1
CASSFGGAGNEQFF
TGTGCCAGCAGCTTCGGGGGAGCCGGGAATGAGCAGTTCTTC
>-|TRBV4-3|-|TRBJ2-1
CASSHGFRGNNEQFF
TGCGCCAGCAGCCATGGTTTTAGGGGGAACAATGAGCAGTTCTTC
>-|TRBV27|-|TRBJ2-7
CASQTAGYEQYF
TGTGCCAGCCAGACCGCCGGCTACGAGCAGTACTTC
>-|TRBV12-3/TRBV12-4|-|TRBJ2-1
CASSERPAWGRFF
TGTGCCAGCAGCGAACGCCCTGCTTGGGGAAGGTTCTTC
>-|TRBV24-1|-|TRBJ2-1
CATSDNRVGEQFF
TGTGCCACCAGTGATAACAGGGTCGGCGAGCAGTTCTTC
>-|TRBV6-5|-|TRBJ1-2
CASSYSSTLGGDGYTF
TGTGCCAGCAGTTACTCCTCCACCTTGGGAGGGGATGGCTACACCTTC
>-|TRBV12-3/TRBV12-4|TRBD1|TRBJ1-6
CASSLYRGRSPLHF
TGTGCCAGCAGTTTATACAGGGGGCGATCACCCCTCCACTTT
>-|TRBV6-2/TRBV6-3|-|TRBJ2-1
CASSYPGDEQFF
TGTGCCAGCAGTTATCCCGGGGATGAGCAGTTCTTC
>few|TRBV4-2|-|TRBJ2-7
CASSQDSSAYEQYF
TGTGCCAGCAGCCAAGACAGTTCGGCCTACGAGCAGTACTTC